This T cell receptor beta chain was observed in a study of blood T cell repertoires in COVID-19. Overall study: COVID-19 samples collected from the United States, Italy and Spain covered acute and convalescent phases. Sources were T cells, B-cell-depleted T cells, or PBMCs; the material itself was cDNA or gDNA.

Study processing details: Amplification from reference gene primers served as the basis for estimated nucleated cell counts. Sequencing used immunoSEQ multiplex PCR; TCRdb keeps in-frame clones, though not all of them. That table gives V, J and clone size, and the DNA gave D and trimming. The sample has tens of thousands of clones; about 88% are singletons. V shed 3 bases and J 6 bases; nucleotides not matched to a gene: 5. CDR3 length equals 14 residues. Germline V gene data show CDR1 as LNHDA and CDR2 as SQIVND (reference sequence). This TCR derives from a man in his 60s with active COVID-19. The V and J genes are TRBV19 and TRBJ1-3; 7 nucleotides line up with TRBD1. Sequencing was done on a sample of peripheral blood. The CDR3 region is CASSIRRGANTIYF. The CDR3, as DNA: TGTGCCAGTAGTATCCGCAGGGGGGCAAACACCATATATTTT.